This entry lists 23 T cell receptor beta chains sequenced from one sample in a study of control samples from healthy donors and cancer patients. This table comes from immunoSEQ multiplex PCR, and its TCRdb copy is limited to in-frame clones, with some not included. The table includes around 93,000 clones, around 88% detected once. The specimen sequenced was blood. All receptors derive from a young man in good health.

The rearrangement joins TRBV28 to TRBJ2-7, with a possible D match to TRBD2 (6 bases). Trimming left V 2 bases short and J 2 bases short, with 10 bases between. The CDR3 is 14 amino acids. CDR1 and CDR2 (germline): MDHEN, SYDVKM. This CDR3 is CASSLAGGTYEQYF. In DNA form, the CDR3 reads TGTGCCAGCAGTTTAGCGGGCGGGACCTACGAGCAGTACTTC.

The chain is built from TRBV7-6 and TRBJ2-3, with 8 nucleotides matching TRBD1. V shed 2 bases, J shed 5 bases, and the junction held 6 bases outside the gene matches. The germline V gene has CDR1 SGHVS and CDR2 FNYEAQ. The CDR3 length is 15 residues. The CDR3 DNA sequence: TGTGCCAGCAGCTTATTCCAGGGGGCGGGAGATACGCAGTATTTT. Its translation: CASSLFQGAGDTQYF.

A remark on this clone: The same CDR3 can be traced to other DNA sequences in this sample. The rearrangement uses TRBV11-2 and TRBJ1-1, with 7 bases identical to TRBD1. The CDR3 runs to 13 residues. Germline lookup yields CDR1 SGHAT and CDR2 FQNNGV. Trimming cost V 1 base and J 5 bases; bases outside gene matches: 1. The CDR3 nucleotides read TGTGCCAGCAGCTTAGCAGGGGGAACTGAAGCTTTCTTT. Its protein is CASSLAGGTEAFF.

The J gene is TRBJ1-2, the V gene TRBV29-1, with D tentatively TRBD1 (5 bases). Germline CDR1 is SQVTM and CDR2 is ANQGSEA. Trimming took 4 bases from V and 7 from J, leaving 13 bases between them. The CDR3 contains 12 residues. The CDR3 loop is CSVGAGSFGYTF. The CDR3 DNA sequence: TGCAGCGTTGGCGCAGGGTCTTTTGGCTACACCTTC.

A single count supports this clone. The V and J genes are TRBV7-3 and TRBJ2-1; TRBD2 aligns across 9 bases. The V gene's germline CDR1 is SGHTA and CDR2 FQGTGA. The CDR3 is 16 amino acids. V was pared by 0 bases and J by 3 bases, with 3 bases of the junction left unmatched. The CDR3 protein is CASSLTLAGLYNEQFF. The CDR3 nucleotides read TGTGCCAGCAGCTTAACACTAGCGGGTCTCTACAATGAGCAGTTCTTC.

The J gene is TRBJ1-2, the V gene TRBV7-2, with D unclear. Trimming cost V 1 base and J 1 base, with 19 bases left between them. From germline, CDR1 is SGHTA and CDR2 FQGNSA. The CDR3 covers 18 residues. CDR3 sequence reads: CASSLVAARATNNYGYTF. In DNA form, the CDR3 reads TGTGCCAGCAGCTTAGTAGCGGCGCGCGCCACAAATAACTATGGCTACACCTTC.

The CDR3 protein is CASSLVGRREGHNEQFF. DNA of the CDR3: TGTGCCAGCAGCTTAGTGGGTCGGCGGGAGGGCCACAATGAGCAGTTCTTC. This sequence joins TRBV7-9 and TRBJ2-1; 9 bases are shared with TRBD2. This CDR3 comprises 17 residues. Unmatched junction bases numbered 9, after V lost 1 base and J lost 5 bases. Germline assignment: CDR1 SEHNR and CDR2 FQNEAQ (reference sequence).

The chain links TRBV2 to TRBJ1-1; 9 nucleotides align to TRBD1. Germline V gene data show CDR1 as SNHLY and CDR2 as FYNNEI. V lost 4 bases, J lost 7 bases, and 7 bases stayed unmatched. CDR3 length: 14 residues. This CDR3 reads CASSVQGQGYEAFF. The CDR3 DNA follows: TGTGCCAGCAGTGTTCAGGGACAGGGCTATGAAGCTTTCTTT.

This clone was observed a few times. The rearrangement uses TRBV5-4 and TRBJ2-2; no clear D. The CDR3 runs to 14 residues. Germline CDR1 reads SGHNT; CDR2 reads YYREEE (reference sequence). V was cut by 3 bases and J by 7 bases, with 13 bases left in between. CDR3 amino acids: CASSSSRWSGELFF. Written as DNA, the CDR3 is TGTGCCAGCAGCTCGTCCAGATGGAGCGGGGAGCTGTTTTTT.

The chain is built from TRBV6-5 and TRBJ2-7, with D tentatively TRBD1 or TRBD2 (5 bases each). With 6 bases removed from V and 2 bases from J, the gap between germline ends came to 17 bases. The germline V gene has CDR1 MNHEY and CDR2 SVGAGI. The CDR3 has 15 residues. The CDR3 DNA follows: TGTGCCAGCAGAGCTGGGACCTCATGGGCCTACGAGCAGTACTTC. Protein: CASRAGTSWAYEQYF.

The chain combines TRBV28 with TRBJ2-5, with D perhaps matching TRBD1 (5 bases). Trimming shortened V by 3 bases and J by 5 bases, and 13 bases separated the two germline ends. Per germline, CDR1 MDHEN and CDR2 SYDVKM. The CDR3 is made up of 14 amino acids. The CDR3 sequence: CASSFPGLGETQYF. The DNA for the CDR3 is TGTGCCAGCAGTTTCCCAGGGTTGGGGGAGACCCAGTACTTC.

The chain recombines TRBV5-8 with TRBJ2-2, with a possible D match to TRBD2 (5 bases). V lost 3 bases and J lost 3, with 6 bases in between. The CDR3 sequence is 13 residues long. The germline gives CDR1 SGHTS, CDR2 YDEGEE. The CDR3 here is CASSWTYTGELFF. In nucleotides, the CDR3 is TGTGCCAGCAGCTGGACTTACACCGGGGAGCTGTTTTTT.

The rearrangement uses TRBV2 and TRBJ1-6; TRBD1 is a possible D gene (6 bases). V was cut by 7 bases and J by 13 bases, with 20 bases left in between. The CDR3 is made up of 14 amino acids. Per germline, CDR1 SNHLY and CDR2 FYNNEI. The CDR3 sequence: CASNEQGGRAPLHF. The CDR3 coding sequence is TGTGCCAGCAACGAACAGGGCGGGAGGGCGCCCCTCCACTTT. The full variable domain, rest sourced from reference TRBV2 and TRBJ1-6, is EPEVTQTPSHQVTQMGQEVILRCVPISNHLYFYWYRQILGQKVEFLVSFYNNEISEKSEIFDDQFSVERPDGSNFTLKIRSTKLEDSAMYFCASNEQGGRAPLHFGNGTRLTVT.

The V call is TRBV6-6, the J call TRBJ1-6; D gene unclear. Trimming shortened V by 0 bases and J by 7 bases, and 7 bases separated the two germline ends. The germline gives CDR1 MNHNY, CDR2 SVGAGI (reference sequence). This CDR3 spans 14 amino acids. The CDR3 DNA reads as TGTGCCAGCAGTTACTCCGCGGGGAATTCACCCCTCCACTTT. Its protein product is CASSYSAGNSPLHF.

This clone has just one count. The CDR3 protein is CASSPTSLSGRALAGELFF. CDR3 DNA sequence: TGTGCCAGCAGTCCAACCTCCTTGAGCGGGAGGGCCTTGGCCGGGGAGCTGTTTTTT. V is TRBV6-6 and J is TRBJ2-2, with 10 bases that match TRBD2. The CDR3 loop spans 19 amino acids. With V trimmed by 5 bases and J by 6 bases, 18 bases remained unmatched. Germline CDR1 reads MNHNY; CDR2 reads SVGAGI (reference sequence).

The CDR3 sequence: CASSLGWDRGHLNTGELFF. DNA for the CDR3: TGTGCCAGCAGCTTAGGTTGGGACAGGGGTCACTTGAACACCGGGGAGCTGTTTTTT. The chain is built from TRBV11-2 and TRBJ2-2, with 10 bases that match TRBD1. This CDR3 region has 19 residues. Germline V gene lookup returns CDR1 SGHAT and CDR2 FQNNGV. The ends lost 1 base at V and 1 base at J; junction bases unmatched: 9.

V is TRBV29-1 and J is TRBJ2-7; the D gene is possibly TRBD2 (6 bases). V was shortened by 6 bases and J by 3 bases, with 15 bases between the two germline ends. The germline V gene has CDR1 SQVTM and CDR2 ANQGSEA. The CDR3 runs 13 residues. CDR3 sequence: CSVLKGRSYEQYF. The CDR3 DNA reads TGCAGCGTCCTCAAGGGGAGGAGCTACGAGCAGTACTTC.

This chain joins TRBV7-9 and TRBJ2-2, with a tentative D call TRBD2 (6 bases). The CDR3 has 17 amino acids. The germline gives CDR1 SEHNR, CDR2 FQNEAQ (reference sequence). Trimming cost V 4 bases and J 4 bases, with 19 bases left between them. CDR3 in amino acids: CASSYIGSRRFTGELFF. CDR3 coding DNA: TGTGCCAGCAGCTATATCGGGAGTCGGCGGTTCACCGGGGAGCTGTTTTTT. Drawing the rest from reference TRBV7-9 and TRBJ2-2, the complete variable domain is DTGVSQNPRHKITKRGQNVTFRCDPISEHNRLYWYRQTLGQGPEFLTYFQNEAQLEKSRLLSDRFSAERPKGSFSTLEIQRTEQGDSAMYLCASSYIGSRRFTGELFFGEGSRLTVL.

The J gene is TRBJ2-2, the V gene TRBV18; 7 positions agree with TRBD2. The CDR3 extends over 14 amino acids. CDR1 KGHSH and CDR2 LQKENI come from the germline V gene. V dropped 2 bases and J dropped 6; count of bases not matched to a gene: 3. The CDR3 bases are TGTGCCAGCTCACCAAGTCGGGAGGCCGGGGAGCTGTTTTTT. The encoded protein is CASSPSREAGELFF.

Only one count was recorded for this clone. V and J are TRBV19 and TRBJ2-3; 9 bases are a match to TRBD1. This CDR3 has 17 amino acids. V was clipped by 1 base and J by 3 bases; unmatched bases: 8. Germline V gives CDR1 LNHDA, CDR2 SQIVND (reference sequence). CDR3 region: CASSIVITGGSTDTQYF. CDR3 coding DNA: TGTGCCAGTAGTATAGTAATTACAGGGGGCTCAACAGATACGCAGTATTTT.

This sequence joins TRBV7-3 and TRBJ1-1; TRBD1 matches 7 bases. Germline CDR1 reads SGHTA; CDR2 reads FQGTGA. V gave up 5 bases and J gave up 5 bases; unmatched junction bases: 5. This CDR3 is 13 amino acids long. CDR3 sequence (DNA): TGTGCCAGCAGCCTACAGGGGCGGACTGAAGCTTTCTTT. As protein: CASSLQGRTEAFF.

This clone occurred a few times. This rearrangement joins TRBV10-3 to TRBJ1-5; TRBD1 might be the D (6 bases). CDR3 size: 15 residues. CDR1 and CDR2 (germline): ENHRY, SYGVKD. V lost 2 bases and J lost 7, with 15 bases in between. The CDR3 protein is CAISEDGQSKQPQHF. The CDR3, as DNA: TGTGCCATCAGTGAGGACGGACAGAGTAAACAGCCCCAGCATTTT.

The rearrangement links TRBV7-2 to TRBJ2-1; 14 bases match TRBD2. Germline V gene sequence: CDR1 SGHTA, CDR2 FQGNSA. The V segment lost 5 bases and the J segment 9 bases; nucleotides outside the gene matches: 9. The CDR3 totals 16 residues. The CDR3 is CASSVGLAGGQGEQFF. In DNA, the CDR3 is TGTGCCAGCAGCGTAGGACTAGCGGGAGGACAGGGTGAGCAGTTCTTC.